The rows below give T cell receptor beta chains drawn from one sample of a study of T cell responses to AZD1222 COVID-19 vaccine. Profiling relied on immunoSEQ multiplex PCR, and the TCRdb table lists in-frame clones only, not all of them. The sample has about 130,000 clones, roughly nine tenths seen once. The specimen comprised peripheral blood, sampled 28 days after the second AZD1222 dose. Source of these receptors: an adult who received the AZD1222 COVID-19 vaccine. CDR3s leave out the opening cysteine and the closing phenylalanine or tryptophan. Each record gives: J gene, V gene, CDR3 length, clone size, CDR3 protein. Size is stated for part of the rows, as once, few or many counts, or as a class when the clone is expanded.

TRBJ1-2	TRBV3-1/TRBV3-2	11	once	ASSQRGVEGYT
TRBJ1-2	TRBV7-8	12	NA	ASSLGGGAFGYT
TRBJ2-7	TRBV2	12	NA	ASSGQGRGYEQY
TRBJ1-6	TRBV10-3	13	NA	AITRGEAINSPLH
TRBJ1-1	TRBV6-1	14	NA	ASSEAGQGTTTEAF
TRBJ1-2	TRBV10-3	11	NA	AISTGTFYGYT
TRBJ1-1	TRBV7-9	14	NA	ASRSPPGTGVTEAF
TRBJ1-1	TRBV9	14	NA	ASSVAAGGANTEAF
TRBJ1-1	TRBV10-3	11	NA	AILASANTEAF
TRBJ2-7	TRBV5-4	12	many	ASSLGVGSYEQY
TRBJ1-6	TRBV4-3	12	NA	ASSQDRSGAPLH
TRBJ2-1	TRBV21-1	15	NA	ASSNRTTGLADNEQF
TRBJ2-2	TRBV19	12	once	ASSMTPLTGELF
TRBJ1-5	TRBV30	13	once	AWKESGTGDQPQH
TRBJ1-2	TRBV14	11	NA	ASSPGNNYGYT
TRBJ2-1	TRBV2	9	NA	ASKGGAEQF
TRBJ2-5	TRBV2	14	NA	ASSDRASGGLETQY
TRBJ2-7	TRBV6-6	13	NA	ASRRTSGTTYEQY
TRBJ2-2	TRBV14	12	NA	ASSQVIGVGELF
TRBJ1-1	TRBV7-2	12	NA	ASSPSRVNTEAF
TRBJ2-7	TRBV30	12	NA	AWTLLAGVHEQY
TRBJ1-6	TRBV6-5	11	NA	ASSYEWNSPLH
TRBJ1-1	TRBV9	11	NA	ASSVVQGPRAF
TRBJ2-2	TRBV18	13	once	ASSPPNGRTPELF
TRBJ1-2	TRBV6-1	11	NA	ASSEGEGYGYT
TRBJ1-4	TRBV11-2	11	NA	ASSSTWGEKLF
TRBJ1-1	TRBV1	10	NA	TSSQNRVRAF
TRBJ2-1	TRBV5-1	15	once	ASSWGPLAGSYNEQF
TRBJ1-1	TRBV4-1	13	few	ASSQIQGGVTEAF
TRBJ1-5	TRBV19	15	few	ASSIAARNGGNQPQH
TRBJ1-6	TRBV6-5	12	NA	ASSLRWVGSPLH